This T cell receptor (beta chain) was sequenced in a study of vaccination effects on CD4 cells after COVID-19. Study context: Convalescent patients, three in all, were sampled both early and late after vaccination. Post-vaccine specimens arrived a median 72 days past the second dose.

Expansion with viral peptide pools was applied to antigen-specific CD4+ T cells by the ViraFEST assay prior to sequencing. The culture ran for 9 to 11 days, and then CD4+ T cells were isolated. It was between March and December 2020 that the person had a SARS-CoV-2 infection confirmed by PCR. Participants received two doses of either the BNT162b2 or mRNA-1273 vaccine. Half-medium changes using IL-2 medium occurred on days 3 and 7. V lost 0 bases and J lost 7, with 22 bases in between. The CDR3 is made up of 18 amino acids. This clone was seen once. What it recognizes is unknown. Here immunoSEQ multiplex PCR was the method, and the copy in TCRdb shows in-frame clones only, minus some. Found here are around 15,000 clones, roughly 70% of them singletons; the top ten hold around 25%.

The J gene is TRBJ1-5, the V gene TRBV23-1, with D unresolved. TRBV23-1 is sorted into the ORF group, with uncertain function. The source of this sequence is a human donor who had a prior SARS-CoV-2 infection. This material consisted of CD4+ T cells from PBMCs cultured with HCoV-NL63 spike peptides, taken after COVID-19 vaccination. CDR3 residues: CASSQSKEGMIGGQPQHF. Written as DNA, the CDR3 is TGCGCCAGCAGTCAATCGAAGGAGGGTATGATCGGAGGCCAGCCCCAGCATTTT.